A selection of T cell receptor beta chains follows, all from one sample in a study of blood T cell repertoires in COVID-19. The table came from immunoSEQ multiplex PCR; TCRdb's copy has only in-frame clones and leaves some out. Of about 40,000 clones listed, 87% are singletons. The sample comprised peripheral blood. The receptors stem from a man in his 60s with acute or convalescent COVID-19. Both conserved end residues are part of each CDR3. D genes are given only for firm matches.

v_call d_call cdr3_aa
TRBV18 . CASSPDRFSGNTIYF
TRBV19 . CASSMGEQYMNTEAFF
TRBV7-9 . CASSFSQIQETQYF
TRBV5-4 TRBD2 CASSTDRDYLTDTQYF
TRBV7-2 TRBD1 CASSLGVTGGGYGYTF
TRBV7-2 . CASSPQDTGELFF
TRBV27 TRBD1 CASSPWTGGDSGNTIYF
TRBV24-1 TRBD1 CATSDVQGATTGELFF
TRBV10-2 . CASTFGDTQYF
TRBV7-8 . CASSLGGTANHEQFF
TRBV28 TRBD1 CASRVQGGGGQPQHF
TRBV18 . CASSPPSPDTQYF
TRBV5-1 . CASSTRDNSYNEQFF
TRBV6-2/TRBV6-3 TRBD1 CASSYRGTGGRDEQFF
TRBV12-5 . CASGFTGAQYF
TRBV18 TRBD1 CASSPLGQDKTVPQYF
TRBV5-4 . CASSFQETDTQYF
TRBV19 . CASMAGSTDTQYF
TRBV7-8 . CASSYGRSPLHF
TRBV20-1 . CSASQVSHTEAFF
TRBV4-1 . CASSQLVFPGNTIYF
TRBV15 TRBD1 CATSREGTGITYEQYF
TRBV7-9 . CASSFGEYEQYF
TRBV5-4 TRBD1 CASSQDRGPTGELFF
TRBV5-1 . CASSLGTNLGATEAFF
TRBV5-6 . CASSFLQGMSETQYF
TRBV28 TRBD2 CASSLIGRSYEQYF
TRBV27 . CASRDRLQETQYF
TRBV21-1 . CASSPLAGTGAYEQYF
TRBV19 . CASSIRGAAYNEQFF
TRBV10-1 TRBD2 CASRSGTSGEEQFF